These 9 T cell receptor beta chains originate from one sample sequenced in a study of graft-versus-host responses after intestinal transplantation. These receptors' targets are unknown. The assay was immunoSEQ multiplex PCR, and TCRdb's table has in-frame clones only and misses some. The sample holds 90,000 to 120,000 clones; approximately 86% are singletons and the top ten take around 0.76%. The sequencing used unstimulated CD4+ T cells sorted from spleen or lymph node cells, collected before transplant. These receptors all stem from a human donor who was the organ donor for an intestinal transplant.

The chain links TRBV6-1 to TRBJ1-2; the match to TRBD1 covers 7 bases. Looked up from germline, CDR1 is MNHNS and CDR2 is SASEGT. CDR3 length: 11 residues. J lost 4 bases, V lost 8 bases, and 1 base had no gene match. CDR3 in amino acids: CASGTVYGYTF. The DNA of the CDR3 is TGTGCCAGCGGGACAGTCTATGGCTACACCTTC.

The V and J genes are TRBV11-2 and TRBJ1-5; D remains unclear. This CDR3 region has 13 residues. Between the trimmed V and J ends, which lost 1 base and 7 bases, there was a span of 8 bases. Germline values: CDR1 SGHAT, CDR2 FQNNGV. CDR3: CASSLGVRQPQHF. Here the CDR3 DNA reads TGTGCCAGCAGCTTAGGGGTTCGCCAGCCCCAGCATTTT.

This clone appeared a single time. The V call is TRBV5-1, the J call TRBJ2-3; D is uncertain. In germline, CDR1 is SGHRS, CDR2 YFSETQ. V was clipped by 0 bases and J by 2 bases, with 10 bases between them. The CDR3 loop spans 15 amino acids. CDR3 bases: TGCGCCAGCAGCTTGGCCGGTTTCTACACAGATACGCAGTATTTT. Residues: CASSLAGFYTDTQYF.

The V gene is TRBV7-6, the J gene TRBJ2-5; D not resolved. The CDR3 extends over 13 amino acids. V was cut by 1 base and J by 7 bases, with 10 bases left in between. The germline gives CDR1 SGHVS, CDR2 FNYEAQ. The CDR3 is CASSLGTQRTQYF. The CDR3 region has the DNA TGTGCCAGCAGCTTAGGGACCCAACGGACCCAGTACTTC.

CDR3: CASSYTSGSSETQYF. The CDR3 DNA is TGCGCCAGCAGCTATACTAGCGGGAGTTCAGAGACCCAGTACTTC. This chain connects TRBV5-1 to TRBJ2-5; TRBD2 matches at 11 bases. The V gene end was trimmed by 3 bases and the J gene end by 4 bases; junction bases not matched to a gene: 5. Looked up from germline, CDR1 is SGHRS and CDR2 is YFSETQ. The CDR3 covers 15 residues.

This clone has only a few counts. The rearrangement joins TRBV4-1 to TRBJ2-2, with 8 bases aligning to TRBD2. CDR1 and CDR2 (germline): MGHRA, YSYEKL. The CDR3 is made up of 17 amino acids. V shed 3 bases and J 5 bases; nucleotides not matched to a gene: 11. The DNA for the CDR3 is TGCGCCAGCAGCCAGGGGCCCGGGAGGGAGGGGACCGGGGAGCTGTTTTTT. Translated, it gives CASSQGPGREGTGELFF.

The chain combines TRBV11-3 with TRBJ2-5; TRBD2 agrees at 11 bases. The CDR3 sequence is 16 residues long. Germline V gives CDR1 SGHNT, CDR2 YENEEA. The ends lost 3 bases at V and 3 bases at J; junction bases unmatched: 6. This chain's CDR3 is CASSLGLAENKETQYF. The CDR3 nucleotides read TGTGCCAGCAGCTTGGGACTAGCGGAAAATAAAGAGACCCAGTACTTC.

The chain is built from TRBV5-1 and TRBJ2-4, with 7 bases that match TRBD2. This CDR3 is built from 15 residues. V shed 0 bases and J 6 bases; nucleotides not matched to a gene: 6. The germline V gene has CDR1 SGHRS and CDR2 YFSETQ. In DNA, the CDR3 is TGCGCCAGCAGCTTGGGGACTAGTGGTACAAACATTCAGTACTTC. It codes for CASSLGTSGTNIQYF.

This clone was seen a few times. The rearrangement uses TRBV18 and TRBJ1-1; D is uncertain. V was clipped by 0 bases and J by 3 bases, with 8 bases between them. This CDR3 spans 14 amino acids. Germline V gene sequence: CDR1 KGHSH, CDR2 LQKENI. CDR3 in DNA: TGTGCCAGCTCACCACCAGGACCTTACACTGAAGCTTTCTTT. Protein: CASSPPGPYTEAFF.